Listed below are T cell receptor beta chains from one sample, sequenced in a study of beta chain features in type 1 diabetes. Sequencing was performed with immunoSEQ multiplex PCR; in TCRdb, only in-frame clones are kept and a portion is missing. The table includes 300,000 to 350,000 clones, around 9.7% detected once. Sequenced material: central memory CD4+ T cells from blood. The source of these receptors is a man under 40 with type 1 diabetes. The CDR3 runs from the conserved cysteine through the conserved F or W. Fields, in order: clone size, D gene, J gene, V gene, CDR3 protein, CDR3 DNA. A D gene is named only where the DNA matches it firmly. Clone size appears in some rows only: once, few, many, or a class for an expanded clone.

size: few; D: .; J: TRBJ2-7; V: TRBV5-1; CDR3: CASSLSRDLYEQYF; DNA: TGCGCCAGCAGCCTTAGTCGGGACCTATACGAGCAGTACTTC
size: .; D: TRBD1; J: TRBJ1-1; V: TRBV6-4; CDR3: CASSAGQGGYTEAFF; DNA: TGTGCCAGCAGTGCCGGACAGGGCGGGTACACTGAAGCTTTCTTT
size: .; D: .; J: TRBJ2-5; V: TRBV20-1; CDR3: CSADRQETQYF; DNA: TGCAGTGCGGACCGGCAAGAGACCCAGTACTTC
size: few; D: .; J: TRBJ2-3; V: TRBV15; CDR3: CATSAQGRRGSRTDTQYF; DNA: TGTGCCACCAGCGCACAGGGCCGACGGGGGTCCCGCACAGATACGCAGTATTTT
size: few; D: .; J: TRBJ1-5; V: TRBV7-6; CDR3: CASSLAQGLLQPQHF; DNA: TGTGCCAGCAGCTTAGCACAGGGTTTGCTTCAGCCCCAGCATTTT
size: many; D: .; J: TRBJ2-6; V: TRBV5-1; CDR3: CASSLEGDLRANVLTF; DNA: TGCGCCAGCAGCTTGGAAGGGGACCTCCGGGCCAACGTCCTGACTTTC
size: few; D: .; J: TRBJ2-7; V: TRBV13; CDR3: CASSLVGGGRGEQYF; DNA: TGTGCCAGCAGCTTAGTCGGCGGAGGAAGAGGGGAGCAGTACTTC
size: .; D: .; J: TRBJ1-1; V: TRBV30; CDR3: CAWSEDQQTEAFF; DNA: TGTGCCTGGAGTGAGGATCAACAGACTGAAGCTTTCTTT
size: few; D: TRBD2; J: TRBJ2-3; V: TRBV10-1; CDR3: CASSGGGEGTDTQYF; DNA: TGCGCCAGCAGCGGCGGGGGAGAAGGCACAGATACGCAGTATTTT
size: .; D: .; J: TRBJ2-5; V: TRBV2; CDR3: CASSGGETQYF; DNA: TGTGCCAGCAGTGGAGGGGAGACCCAGTACTTC
size: .; D: TRBD2; J: TRBJ2-3; V: TRBV2; CDR3: CASNPTSGRTDTQYF; DNA: TGTGCCAGCAATCCGACTAGCGGGAGGACAGATACGCAGTATTTT
size: .; D: .; J: TRBJ2-5; V: TRBV29-1; CDR3: CSVIDSGETQYF; DNA: TGCAGCGTTATTGACTCGGGAGAGACCCAGTACTTC
size: .; D: .; J: TRBJ2-4; V: TRBV5-6; CDR3: CASSGLAWGNIQYF; DNA: TGTGCCAGCAGCGGACTCGCCTGGGGAAACATTCAGTACTTC
size: few; D: .; J: TRBJ1-3; V: TRBV28; CDR3: CASRPGDSGNTIYF; DNA: TGTGCCAGTAGGCCAGGGGACTCTGGAAACACCATATATTTT